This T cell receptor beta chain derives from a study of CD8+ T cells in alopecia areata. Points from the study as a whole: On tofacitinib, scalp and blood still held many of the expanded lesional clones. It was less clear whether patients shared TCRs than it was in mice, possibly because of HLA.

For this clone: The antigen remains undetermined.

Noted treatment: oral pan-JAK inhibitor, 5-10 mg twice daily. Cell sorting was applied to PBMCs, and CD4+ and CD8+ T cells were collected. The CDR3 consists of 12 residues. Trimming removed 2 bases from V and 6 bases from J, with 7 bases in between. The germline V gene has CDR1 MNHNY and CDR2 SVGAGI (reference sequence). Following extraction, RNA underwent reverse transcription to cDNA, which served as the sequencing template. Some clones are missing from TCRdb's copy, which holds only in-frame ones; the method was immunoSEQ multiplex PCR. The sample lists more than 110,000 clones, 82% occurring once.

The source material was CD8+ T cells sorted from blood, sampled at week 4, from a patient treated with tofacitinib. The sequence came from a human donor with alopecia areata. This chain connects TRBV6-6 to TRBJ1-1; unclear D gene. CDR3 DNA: TGTGCCAGCAGTTACAGGGAAGCTGAAGCTTTCTTT. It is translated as CASSYREAEAFF.